This T cell receptor (beta chain) was captured in a study of blood T cells in healthy people across ages. The CDR3 loop spans 14 amino acids. V shed 2 bases and J shed 2 bases, with 8 bases lying between them. Germline V gene lookup returns CDR1 SGHTA and CDR2 FQGNSA. Alongside a J-beta primer mix, a sample-barcoded 5' primer served in a second PCR lasting about 6 to 11 cycles. A tag from a template-switch adaptor with 12 random nucleotides marked each cDNA molecule. Via MiXCR, TCRdb re-called the 5' RACE reads, giving one row per CDR3 protein. The sample yields 1,500,000 or so distinct CDR3 sequences, approximately 43% seen once. With respect to this clonotype: As yet, its antigen is unknown.

Each of the donors had 8 to 10 milliliters of peripheral blood drawn into EDTA-treated Vacutainer tubes. The total RNA that was extracted per sample amounted to at least 5.5 micrograms. Study-level points and caveats: Getting older went along with TCR beta diversity per million T cells dropping roughly linearly.

Material: blood. The chain recombines TRBV7-2 with TRBJ2-3; a possible D gene is TRBD2 (5 bases). The receptor was isolated from a woman aged 18-29 years in good health. The CDR3 protein is CASSLRGVTDTQYF. CDR3 sequence (DNA): TGTGCCAGCAGCTTACGGGGAGTCACAGATACGCAGTATTTT. Based on the CDR3 plus reference TRBV7-2 and TRBJ2-3, the full variable domain is GAGVSQSPSNKVTEKGKDVELRCDPISGHTALYWYRQSLGQGLEFLIYFQGNSAPDKSGLPSDRFSAERTGGSVSTLTIQRTQQEDSAVYLCASSLRGVTDTQYFGPGTRLTVL.